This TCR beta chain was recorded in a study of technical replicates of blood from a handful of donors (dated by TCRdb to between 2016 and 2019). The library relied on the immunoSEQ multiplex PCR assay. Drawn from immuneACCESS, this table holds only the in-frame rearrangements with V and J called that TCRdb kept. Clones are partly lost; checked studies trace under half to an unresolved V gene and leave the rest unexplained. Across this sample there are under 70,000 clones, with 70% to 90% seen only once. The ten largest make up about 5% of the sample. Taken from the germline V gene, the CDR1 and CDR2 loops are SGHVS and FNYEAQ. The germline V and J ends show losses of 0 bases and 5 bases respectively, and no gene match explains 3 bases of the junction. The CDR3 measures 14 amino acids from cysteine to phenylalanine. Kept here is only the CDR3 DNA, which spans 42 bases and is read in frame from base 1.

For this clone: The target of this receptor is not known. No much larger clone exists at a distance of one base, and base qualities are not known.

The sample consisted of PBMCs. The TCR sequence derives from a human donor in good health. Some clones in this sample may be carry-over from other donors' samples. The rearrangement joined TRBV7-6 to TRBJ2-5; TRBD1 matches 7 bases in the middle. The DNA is TGTGCCAGCAGCTTAGCGGACAGGTCGGAGACCCAGTACTTC. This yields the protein CASSLADRSETQYF.